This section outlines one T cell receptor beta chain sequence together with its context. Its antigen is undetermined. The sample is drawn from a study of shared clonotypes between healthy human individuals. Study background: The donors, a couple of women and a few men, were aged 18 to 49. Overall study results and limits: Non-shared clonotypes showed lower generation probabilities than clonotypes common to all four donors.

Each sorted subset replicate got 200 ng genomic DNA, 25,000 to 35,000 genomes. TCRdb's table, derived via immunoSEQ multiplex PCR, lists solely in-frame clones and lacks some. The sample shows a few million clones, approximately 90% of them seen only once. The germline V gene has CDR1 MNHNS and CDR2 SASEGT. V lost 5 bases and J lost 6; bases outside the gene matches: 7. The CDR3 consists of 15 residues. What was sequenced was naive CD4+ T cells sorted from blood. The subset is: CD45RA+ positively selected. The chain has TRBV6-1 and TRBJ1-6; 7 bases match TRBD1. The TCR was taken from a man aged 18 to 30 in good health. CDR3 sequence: CASSSRQGSNSPLHF. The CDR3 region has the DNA TGTGCCAGCAGTAGCCGACAGGGAAGTAATTCACCCCTCCACTTT.